Listed here are 15 T cell receptor beta chains from one sample, sequenced in a study of regulatory T cells in long-lasting Graves disease. Stated time point: persistent/refractory GD, antithyroid drugs over 5 years with positive TRAb. PBMC-extracted RNA yielded the TCR library. Through Arm-PCR of CDR3 regions and iRepertoire HTBI primers, TCR beta libraries were built. TCRdb analysed the multiplex PCR reads with MiXCR anew, one entry per CDR3 protein. The sample holds roughly 400,000 distinct CDR3 sequences; around 20% are singletons and the top ten take over 11%. The sample was peripheral blood mononuclear cells (PBMCs), taken when the disease was refractory, from a patient treated with antithyroid drugs. The receptor set was obtained from a female donor with Graves disease.

This clonotype was picked up many times. J is TRBJ2-7 and V is TRBV7-3; 10 bases align to TRBD1. Germline V gene data show CDR1 as SGHTA and CDR2 as FQGTGA. The J segment lost 5 bases and the V segment lost 4 bases, leaving 8 bases of the junction unmatched. The CDR3 covers 15 residues. The CDR3 region is CASSSPDRGADEQYF. The CDR3 DNA reads TGTGCCAGCAGCTCCCCGGACAGGGGGGCCGACGAGCAGTACTTC.

This clonotype was detected ten times or more. The V and J genes are TRBV29-1 and TRBJ1-1; TRBD1 might be the D (6 bases). V was shortened by 4 bases and J by 4 bases, with 10 bases between the two germline ends. The CDR3 loop spans 12 amino acids. CDR1 SQVTM and CDR2 ANQGSEA come from the germline V gene. CDR3 sequence: CSVVQGPTEAFF. The DNA of the CDR3 is TGCAGCGTTGTTCAGGGGCCCACTGAAGCTTTCTTT.

The table lists this clonotype with a few counts. The gene calls are TRBV9 and TRBJ2-7; D is perhaps TRBD2 (6 bases). CDR1 and CDR2 (germline): SGDLS, YYNGEE. CDR3 size: 15 residues. V gave up 0 bases and J gave up 3 bases, with 13 bases separating them. The DNA of the CDR3 is TGTGCCAGCAGCGTAGGGGAGGCACAGTACTACGAGCAGTACTTC. This translates into CASSVGEAQYYEQYF. The full variable domain, with the rest looked up from reference TRBV9 and TRBJ2-7, is DSGVTQTPKHLITATGQRVTLRCSPRSGDLSVYWYQQSLDQGLQFLIQYYNGEERAKGNILERFSAQQFPDLHSELNLSSLELGDSALYFCASSVGEAQYYEQYFGPGTRLTVT.

This clonotype showed up many times. The rearrangement uses TRBV20-1 and TRBJ1-5; D remains unclear. This CDR3 spans 12 amino acids. Between the trimmed V and J ends, which lost 3 bases and 9 bases, there was a span of 12 bases. CDR1 and CDR2 (germline): DFQATT, SNEGSKA (reference sequence). DNA for the CDR3: TGCAGTGCTAGCGGAGACGTTCTGCCCCAGCATTTT. This codes for CSASGDVLPQHF.

This clonotype was detected only a few times. This chain links TRBV5-1 with TRBJ2-5; 12 nucleotides line up with TRBD1. The V segment lost 2 bases and the J segment 5 bases; nucleotides outside the gene matches: 4. CDR1 is SGHRS and CDR2 is YFSETQ in the germline V gene. The CDR3 is 15 residues long. The CDR3 loop is CASSFGTGGIETQYF. The CDR3 DNA reads TGCGCCAGCAGCTTCGGGACAGGGGGCATTGAGACCCAGTACTTC.

This clonotype was counted ten times or more. The V and J genes are TRBV19 and TRBJ2-5; 10 bases match TRBD1. Germline trimming cut 9 bases from V and 2 bases from J; bases unmatched to any gene: 9. The CDR3 sequence is 15 residues long. In germline, CDR1 is LNHDA, CDR2 SQIVND (reference sequence). The CDR3, as DNA: TGTGCCAGCCAACCGGGACAGGGGATACAAGAGACCCAGTACTTC. It yields the protein CASQPGQGIQETQYF.

This clonotype was seen at least ten times. This rearrangement joins TRBV12-3 or TRBV12-4 to TRBJ2-7; a possible D gene is TRBD2 (5 bases). V was cut by 0 bases and J by 5 bases, with 8 bases left in between. The CDR3 loop spans 13 amino acids. CDR3 in amino acids: CASSLAGVDEQYF. As DNA, the CDR3 is TGTGCCAGCAGTTTAGCGGGAGTTGACGAGCAGTACTTC.

The chain carries TRBV19 and TRBJ1-2; 9 positions match TRBD1. The CDR3 sequence is 14 residues long. Trimming took 9 bases from V and 1 from J; bases not matched to a gene: 6. Germline values: CDR1 LNHDA, CDR2 SQIVND (reference sequence). This chain's CDR3 is CASFRQGDNYGYTF. For the CDR3, the DNA is TGTGCCAGCTTTCGACAGGGGGATAACTATGGCTACACCTTC.

This chain connects TRBV20-1 to TRBJ2-7, with D perhaps matching TRBD1 (6 bases). The germline CDR1 and CDR2 sequences are DFQATT and SNEGSKA (reference sequence). The CDR3 covers 12 residues. V was pared by 5 bases and J by 2 bases, with 10 bases between. In nucleotides, the CDR3 is TGCAGTGCTGAGGACAGAACCTACGAGCAGTACTTC. Residues: CSAEDRTYEQYF.

This clonotype has a handful of counts. The rearrangement joins TRBV24-1 to TRBJ1-1; 7 bases are a match to TRBD1. With 4 bases clipped from V and 4 bases from J, the junction kept 2 bases outside the gene matches. From germline, CDR1 is KGHDR and CDR2 SFDVKD. The CDR3 contains 13 residues. The CDR3 protein is CATSDAGGTEAFF. As DNA, the CDR3 is TGTGCCACCAGTGACGCAGGGGGCACTGAAGCTTTCTTT.

This clonotype has at least ten counts. The chain links TRBV2 to TRBJ2-7; D not resolved. Trimming took 5 bases from V and 0 from J, leaving 5 bases between them. This CDR3 has 12 amino acids. Germline V lookup: CDR1 SNHLY, CDR2 FYNNEI. This chain's CDR3 is CASSRASYEQYF. The CDR3 region has the DNA TGTGCCAGCAGTCGGGCCTCCTACGAGCAGTACTTC.

The chain has TRBV7-9 and TRBJ2-4; 11 positions match TRBD2. This CDR3 region has 15 residues. J was trimmed by 4 bases and V by 6 bases; bases with no gene match: 5. Germline values: CDR1 SEHNR, CDR2 FQNEAQ (reference sequence). The CDR3 reads CASSRGTSGKNIQYF. CDR3 sequence (DNA): TGTGCCAGCAGTCGGGGGACTAGCGGAAAAAACATTCAGTACTTC. Drawing the rest from reference TRBV7-9 and TRBJ2-4, the complete variable domain is DTGVSQNPRHKITKRGQNVTFRCDPISEHNRLYWYRQTLGQGPEFLTYFQNEAQLEKSRLLSDRFSAERPKGSFSTLEIQRTEQGDSAMYLCASSRGTSGKNIQYFGAGTRLSVL.

This clonotype showed up many times. The CDR3 DNA is TGTGCCAGCAGGCCCAGGACACCCGGAGCCCAACAAGAGACCCAGTACTTC. Translation: CASRPRTPGAQQETQYF. The rearrangement uses TRBV6-1 and TRBJ2-5; maybe TRBD1 (5 bases). Deletions cut 6 bases from V and 2 bases from J, with 22 bases between. The germline V gene encodes CDR1 MNHNS and CDR2 SASEGT. The CDR3 sequence is 17 residues long.

The rearrangement uses TRBV4-1 and TRBJ2-7; D possibly corresponds to TRBD2 (6 bases). The CDR3 extends over 16 amino acids. Trimming pared 1 base from V and 2 bases from J, leaving 15 bases between. Germline V gives CDR1 MGHRA, CDR2 YSYEKL. The CDR3 sequence: CASSQVAGQGPYEQYF. CDR3 DNA: TGCGCCAGCAGCCAAGTTGCGGGGCAGGGACCCTACGAGCAGTACTTC.

This clonotype was found many times. The chain is built from TRBV15 and TRBJ1-2; no clear D gene. V was cut by 5 bases and J by 0 bases, with 10 bases left in between. This CDR3 is 14 amino acids long. Germline CDR1 and CDR2: LNHNV and YYDKDF (reference sequence). The chain's CDR3 is CATSPQGSNYGYTF. CDR3 nucleotides: TGTGCCACCAGCCCCCAAGGGTCTAACTATGGCTACACCTTC.